The rows below give T cell receptor beta chains drawn from one sample of a study of blood T cell repertoires in COVID-19. The repertoire was sequenced with immunoSEQ multiplex PCR; TCRdb's copy has only in-frame clones and lacks some. This table has fewer than 250,000 clones, around four fifths appearing once. Material for sequencing was peripheral blood. The source of these receptors is a man aged 45-60 years with active or convalescent COVID-19. CDR3s include the opening cysteine and the closing phenylalanine or tryptophan. Fields, in order: V gene, clone size, D gene, J gene, CDR3 protein, CDR3 DNA. A D gene is named only where the DNA matches it firmly. Clone size, where shown, is once, few, many, or a class for clones that have expanded.

>TRBV30|once|.|TRBJ1-2
CAWSVGQVTARGYTF
TGTGCCTGGAGTGTCGGTCAAGTGACCGCGCGGGGCTACACCTTC
>TRBV6-2/TRBV6-3|once|.|TRBJ1-3
CASSYSSGNTIYF
TGTGCCAGCAGTTACTCGAGTGGAAACACCATATATTTT
>TRBV6-5|.|TRBD1|TRBJ2-3
CASSYPSVGGSDTQYF
TGTGCCAGCAGTTACCCCTCTGTAGGGGGCTCAGATACGCAGTATTTT
>TRBV4-3|.|.|TRBJ1-1
CASSQVQGTEAFF
TGCGCCAGCAGCCAAGTGCAGGGCACTGAAGCTTTCTTT
>TRBV18|.|.|TRBJ2-7
CASSPPPTGYEQYF
TGTGCCAGCTCACCTCCACCTACCGGCTACGAGCAGTACTTC
>TRBV7-9|few|TRBD1|TRBJ1-2
CASSSREPGQGPYTF
TGTGCCAGCAGCTCGAGAGAGCCGGGACAGGGACCTTACACCTTC
>TRBV9|.|TRBD2|TRBJ2-1
CASSVVNGGALNNEQFF
TGTGCCAGCAGCGTAGTTAACGGGGGGGCCTTAAACAATGAGCAGTTCTTC
>TRBV18|.|.|TRBJ1-4
CASSPREKLFF
TGTGCCAGCTCACCGAGGGAAAAACTGTTTTTT
>TRBV28|.|.|TRBJ2-2
CASSYPTGRANTGELFF
TGTGCCAGCAGTTACCCCACAGGGAGAGCGAACACCGGGGAGCTGTTTTTT
>TRBV7-6|once|.|TRBJ2-1
CASSSFTWRNEQFF
TGTGCCAGCAGCTCATTTACGTGGAGGAATGAGCAGTTCTTC
>TRBV2|.|TRBD1|TRBJ1-2
CASSEAGQGNYGYTF
TGTGCCAGCAGTGAAGCGGGACAGGGTAACTATGGCTACACCTTC
>TRBV6-1|few|.|TRBJ2-7
CASSEIPGYSYEQYF
TGTGCCAGCAGTGAAATCCCAGGGTACTCCTACGAGCAGTACTTC
>TRBV5-1|.|.|TRBJ1-6
CASSLDGAADNSPLHF
TGCGCCAGCAGCTTGGATGGGGCGGCGGATAATTCACCCCTCCACTTT
>TRBV19|once|.|TRBJ1-5
CASSPRGGGQPQHF
TGTGCCAGTAGTCCGAGAGGGGGGGGCCAGCCCCAGCATTTT
>TRBV7-3|.|.|TRBJ2-2
CASSLTRETGKAGELFF
TGTGCCAGCAGTCTAACTAGGGAGACGGGCAAGGCCGGGGAGCTGTTTTTT
>TRBV6-6|.|.|TRBJ1-4
CASSQGGREKLFF
TGTGCCAGCAGTCAAGGAGGGAGGGAAAAACTGTTTTTT
>TRBV30|.|TRBD2|TRBJ2-1
CAWRPGLVGYNEQFF
TGTGCCTGGAGACCAGGACTAGTTGGTTACAATGAGCAGTTCTTC
>TRBV28|.|.|TRBJ2-7
CASSEPRGLISYEQYF
TGTGCCAGCAGTGAACCGAGGGGGTTGATCTCCTACGAGCAGTACTTC
>TRBV10-3|few|.|TRBJ1-1
CAINRDGNTEAFF
TGTGCCATTAACAGGGACGGGAACACTGAAGCTTTCTTT
>TRBV5-4|.|.|TRBJ1-1
CASREGIRTEAFF
TGTGCCAGCAGGGAGGGGATTCGCACTGAAGCTTTCTTT
>TRBV3-1/TRBV3-2|.|.|TRBJ2-1
CASTAGGEQFF
TGTGCCAGCACCGCCGGTGGTGAGCAGTTCTTC
>TRBV12-2|few|.|TRBJ1-4
CASRSLKTGCTNEKLFF
TGTGCAAGTCGCTCTCTCAAGACGGGGTGCACTAATGAAAAACTGTTTTTT
>TRBV2|once|.|TRBJ1-1
CASTPGRGGIYLAFF
TGTGCCAGCACCCCGGGGAGGGGCGGTATATACTTAGCTTTCTTT
>TRBV4-2|few|TRBD2|TRBJ2-1
CASSPMTSGSLSSYNEQFF
TGTGCCAGCAGCCCGATGACTAGCGGGAGCCTAAGCTCCTACAATGAGCAGTTCTTC
>TRBV7-9|.|.|TRBJ1-3
CASSRNLLGGSGNTIYF
TGTGCCAGCAGCCGCAACCTTTTAGGGGGCTCTGGAAACACCATATATTTT
>TRBV9|.|TRBD1|TRBJ2-3
CTSSVDPFGTGERDTQYF
TGTACCAGCAGCGTAGATCCCTTCGGGACAGGGGAGAGAGATACGCAGTATTTT